This TCR beta chain was identified during a study of vaccination effects on CD4 cells after COVID-19. Study observations and caveats: The study got few convalescent patients and did not collect any early post-infection timepoints. Substantial clonal contraction characterized both infection- and vaccine-induced clones late after vaccination.

TCRdb keeps only in-frame clones here, not all; method: immunoSEQ multiplex PCR. Of approximately 25,000 clones listed, around 70% are singletons. The CDR3 contains 16 residues. Germline V gene data show CDR1 as SGHRS and CDR2 as YFSETQ. With 0 bases removed from V and 7 bases from J, the gap between germline ends came to 19 bases. Sequencing in the ViraFEST assay came after antigen-specific CD4+ T cells had been expanded with viral peptide pools, which were used to stimulate PBMC. Investigators separated out CD4+ T cells once less than 11 days of culture had passed. In the vaccine recipients, nucleocapsid antibodies were negative and there was no prior SARS-CoV-2 infection. On this clone: Antigen unknown.

The chain recombines TRBV5-1 with TRBJ1-2, with D tentatively TRBD1 (5 bases). The TCR sequence derives from a human donor who received a COVID-19 vaccine. Sequenced material: CD4+ T cells from PBMCs cultured with SARS-CoV-2 spike peptides, taken before COVID-19 vaccination. Here the CDR3 reads CASSLGGVISTSGYTF. CDR3 bases: TGCGCCAGCAGCTTGGGGGGGGTAATTAGTACCTCTGGCTACACCTTC.